The 32 T cell receptor beta chains given below trace back to one sample, sequenced in a study of beta chain features in type 1 diabetes. Expressed TCRB transcripts got sequenced, as all isolated RNA was reverse transcribed. Profiling relied on immunoSEQ multiplex PCR, and the TCRdb table lists in-frame clones only, not all of them. The table lists about 250,000 clones, roughly 15% of them singletons. The sequenced sample consisted of naive CD4+ T cells from blood. These receptors all come from a woman in her thirties or forties in good health.

The V call is TRBV5-4, the J call TRBJ2-5; 7 bases align to TRBD2. Per the germline V gene, CDR1 is SGHNT and CDR2 is YYREEE (reference sequence). The CDR3 extends over 15 amino acids. The J segment lost 4 bases and the V segment lost 0 bases, leaving 6 bases of the junction unmatched. The CDR3 here is CASSLVTGGTETQYF. The CDR3 DNA reads TGTGCCAGCAGCTTGGTGACGGGGGGTACAGAGACCCAGTACTTC.

The DNA of the CDR3 is TGTGCCAGCAGCTTAGATGAGAAGGAGCTGTTTTTT. This gives the protein CASSLDEKELFF. J is TRBJ2-2 and V is TRBV11-2, with D unresolved. The CDR3 is 12 amino acids. The V gene's germline CDR1 is SGHAT and CDR2 FQNNGV. Between the trimmed V and J ends, which lost 0 bases and 10 bases, there was a span of 6 bases.

This clone was observed a few times. This sequence joins TRBV6-1 and TRBJ1-5; D is uncertain. This CDR3 has 11 residues. The germline gives CDR1 MNHNS, CDR2 SASEGT. V lost 4 bases and J lost 6, with 4 bases in between. The CDR3 sequence: CASSGVQPQHF. The CDR3 DNA reads TGTGCCAGCAGTGGAGTTCAGCCCCAGCATTTT.

This clone was seen once. This chain connects TRBV7-9 to TRBJ2-1; D is possibly TRBD1 (7 bases). Germline V lookup: CDR1 SEHNR, CDR2 FQNEAQ (reference sequence). The CDR3 sequence is 18 residues long. V lost 1 base and J 6 bases, leaving 22 bases between the germline ends. The CDR3 nucleotides read TGTGCCAGCAGCTTAGGGCGGGACAGCAGGTGGACCTCCAATGAGCAGTTCTTC. This encodes CASSLGRDSRWTSNEQFF.

The V and J genes are TRBV18 and TRBJ2-1; D is possibly TRBD2 (6 bases). The CDR3 consists of 15 residues. The germline CDR1 and CDR2 sequences are KGHSH and LQKENI. V was shortened by 3 bases and J by 3 bases, with 12 bases between the two germline ends. The CDR3 DNA is TGTGCCAGCTCACCCGCGGGGTTACGCTACAATGAGCAGTTCTTC. It yields the protein CASSPAGLRYNEQFF.

CDR3 sequence (DNA): TGCGCCAGCAGCCAGGGACAGGGGGCTGAAAAACTGTTTTTT. It is translated as CASSQGQGAEKLFF. The chain joins TRBV4-1 to TRBJ1-4; 12 nucleotides match TRBD1. The V segment lost 3 bases and the J segment 7 bases; nucleotides outside the gene matches: 0. CDR1 and CDR2 (germline): MGHRA, YSYEKL. This CDR3 has 14 amino acids.

The gene calls are TRBV2 and TRBJ2-5; the D gene is possibly TRBD1 (6 bases). This CDR3 contains 14 residues. In germline, CDR1 is SNHLY, CDR2 FYNNEI. V was cut by 7 bases and J by 1 base, with 13 bases left in between. CDR3: CASKWTVLQETQYF. For the CDR3, the DNA is TGTGCCAGCAAATGGACAGTACTCCAAGAGACCCAGTACTTC. Based on the CDR3 plus reference TRBV2 and TRBJ2-5, the full variable domain is EPEVTQTPSHQVTQMGQEVILRCVPISNHLYFYWYRQILGQKVEFLVSFYNNEISEKSEIFDDQFSVERPDGSNFTLKIRSTKLEDSAMYFCASKWTVLQETQYFGPGTRLLVL.

V and J are TRBV2 and TRBJ2-4; 11 bases align to TRBD2. The ends lost 6 bases at V and 1 base at J; junction bases unmatched: 11. Germline values: CDR1 SNHLY, CDR2 FYNNEI. CDR3 length: 18 residues. The CDR3 DNA follows: TGTGCCAGCAGGCGGCGGGTAGCGGGGGGGCCGGCCAAAAACATTCAGTACTTC. It is translated as CASRRRVAGGPAKNIQYF.

This clone has just a few counts. The J gene is TRBJ2-5, the V gene TRBV5-6; 12 nucleotides match TRBD1. Germline V gives CDR1 SGHDT, CDR2 YYEEEE. This CDR3 contains 15 residues. V was pared by 2 bases and J by 4 bases, with 3 bases of the junction left unmatched. CDR3 DNA: TGTGCCAGCAGCTTACGGGACAGGGGGCTAGAGACCCAGTACTTC. Translation: CASSLRDRGLETQYF.

The chain is built from TRBV11-2 and TRBJ1-5, with TRBD1 matching 7 bases. The CDR3 is 13 amino acids. J lost 7 bases, V lost 4 bases, and 4 bases had no gene match. Germline V gene data show CDR1 as SGHAT and CDR2 as FQNNGV. CDR3: CASSSGQFQPQHF. The CDR3 nucleotides read TGTGCCAGCAGCTCGGGACAGTTCCAGCCCCAGCATTTT.

The table lists this clone with a few counts. The chain employs TRBV5-1 and TRBJ2-4; 8 bases agree with TRBD1. CDR1 and CDR2 (germline): SGHRS, YFSETQ. Unmatched junction bases numbered 8, after V lost 0 bases and J lost 0 bases. This CDR3 has 18 amino acids. This CDR3 is CASSLASDRALAKNIQYF. The CDR3 bases are TGCGCCAGCAGCTTGGCCTCGGACAGGGCTCTAGCCAAAAACATTCAGTACTTC.

This CDR3 reads CASSQDRTGGSYGYTF. CDR3 bases: TGTGCCAGCAGCCAAGATCGGACAGGGGGCAGCTATGGCTACACCTTC. This sequence joins TRBV4-2 and TRBJ1-2, with 11 nucleotides matching TRBD1. Germline assignment: CDR1 LGHNA and CDR2 YNFKEQ. The V segment lost 0 bases and the J segment 4 bases; nucleotides outside the gene matches: 4. This CDR3 is 16 amino acids long.

This clone was seen a few times. This chain links TRBV11-2 with TRBJ1-5, with 7 bases identical to TRBD1. V lost 5 bases and J lost 9; bases outside the gene matches: 7. The germline gives CDR1 SGHAT, CDR2 FQNNGV. The CDR3 runs 13 residues. The CDR3 spells CASSQDRFWPQHF. The CDR3 DNA reads as TGTGCCAGCAGCCAGGACAGGTTTTGGCCCCAGCATTTT.

Details on this clone: Other DNA sequences in this specimen translate into the identical CDR3. This rearrangement joins TRBV7-2 to TRBJ1-2; 11 nucleotides align to TRBD1. The V segment lost 4 bases and the J segment 5 bases; nucleotides outside the gene matches: 3. CDR3 length: 14 amino acids. From germline, CDR1 is SGHTA and CDR2 FQGNSA. The CDR3 spells CASSSRDRGYGYTF. CDR3 sequence (DNA): TGTGCCAGCAGCTCGAGGGACAGGGGGTATGGCTACACCTTC.

This clone came up a few times. The chain uses TRBV11-2 and TRBJ2-1, with D maybe TRBD2 (6 bases). Germline CDR1 SGHAT, CDR2 FQNNGV. The CDR3 contains 17 residues. V was shortened by 5 bases and J by 7 bases, with 24 bases between the two germline ends. The CDR3 spells CASSQTFDGAGGNEQFF. The CDR3 DNA reads as TGTGCCAGCAGCCAAACGTTTGACGGGGCCGGAGGGAATGAGCAGTTCTTC. Filled out from reference TRBV11-2 and TRBJ2-1, the complete variable domain reads EAGVAQSPRYKIIEKRQSVAFWCNPISGHATLYWYQQILGQGPKLLIQFQNNGVVDDSQLPKDRFSAERLKGVDSTLKIQPAKLEDSAVYLCASSQTFDGAGGNEQFFGPGTRLTVL.

V usage is TRBV7-6 and J usage is TRBJ1-1, with 8 bases matching TRBD1. This CDR3 has 15 amino acids. J was trimmed by 1 base and V by 6 bases; bases with no gene match: 7. Per the germline V gene, CDR1 is SGHVS and CDR2 is FNYEAQ. The CDR3 coding sequence is TGTGCCAGCAGACCCGGACAGGGAGGGAACACTGAAGCTTTCTTT. Protein sequence: CASRPGQGGNTEAFF.

The chain has TRBV10-3 and TRBJ1-1; unclear D gene. There are 12 residues in the CDR3. Trimming stripped 4 bases from V and 0 bases from J, with 3 bases between. Germline V lookup: CDR1 ENHRY, CDR2 SYGVKD. In DNA, the CDR3 is TGTGCCATCAGTGTCTTGAACACTGAAGCTTTCTTT. Its translation: CAISVLNTEAFF.

The gene calls are TRBV5-1 and TRBJ2-3; 12 bases match TRBD2. The CDR3 is made up of 16 amino acids. CDR1 and CDR2 (germline): SGHRS, YFSETQ. Unmatched junction bases numbered 10, after V lost 4 bases and J lost 7 bases. The CDR3 is CASSLLTSGGRNTQYF. In nucleotides, the CDR3 is TGCGCCAGCAGCCTACTGACTAGCGGGGGTAGGAATACGCAGTATTTT.

This clone was seen a few times. The chain is built from TRBV18 and TRBJ2-1; weak D call: TRBD1 (6 bases). The length of the CDR3 is 14 residues. The germline V and J ends were trimmed by 3 bases and 3 bases, with 9 bases remaining between them. Germline CDR1 and CDR2: KGHSH and LQKENI. CDR3 protein: CASSPTGSYNEQFF. DNA of the CDR3: TGTGCCAGCTCACCGACAGGCAGCTACAATGAGCAGTTCTTC.

This clone was observed a few times. The rearrangement joins TRBV21-1 to TRBJ2-5; the table's D call of TRBD2 was not tested on the DNA. TRBV21-1 is a pseudogene. The CDR3 is 14 residues long. The CDR3 region is CASKRGGSCETQYF. The CDR3 DNA follows: TGTGCCAGCAAAAGAGGTGGTTCGTGTGAGACCCAGTACTTC.

This clone turned up a few times. CDR3 bases: TGTGCCAGCAGGGCCGGGGGGGCCGTGGAGACCCAGTACTTC. Translating gives CASRAGGAVETQYF. The chain recombines TRBV28 with TRBJ2-5, with 8 nucleotides matching TRBD2. Germline V lookup: CDR1 MDHEN, CDR2 SYDVKM. This CDR3 has 14 residues. With V trimmed by 6 bases and J by 5 bases, 8 bases remained unmatched.

The rearrangement links TRBV27 to TRBJ1-2; TRBD1 is a possible D gene (6 bases). The germline V gene has CDR1 MNHEY and CDR2 SMNVEV (reference sequence). Trimming took off 6 bases at V and 4 bases at J, with 15 bases between the two ends. The CDR3 has 14 residues. The CDR3 DNA is TGTGCCAGCAGGAAACAAGACAGGTCCTATGGCTACACCTTC. This gives the protein CASRKQDRSYGYTF.

This clone came up a few times. CDR3 loop: CASSQDFLSTEAFF. In nucleotides, the CDR3 is TGTGCCAGCAGCCAAGATTTTCTTTCGACTGAAGCTTTCTTT. This chain joins TRBV14 and TRBJ1-1, with D uncertain. Per the germline V gene, CDR1 is SGHDN and CDR2 is FVKESK. V was clipped by 0 bases and J by 5 bases, with 10 bases between them. The CDR3 is 14 residues long.

The chain recombines TRBV5-1 with TRBJ2-3, with 9 bases that match TRBD2. From germline, CDR1 is SGHRS and CDR2 YFSETQ. J lost 4 bases, V lost 0 bases, and 0 bases had no gene match. This CDR3 spans 14 amino acids. The CDR3 DNA follows: TGCGCCAGCAGCTTGGGGACTAGCGCAGATACGCAGTATTTT. Its protein product is CASSLGTSADTQYF.

This clone was observed a few times. The chain has TRBV19 and TRBJ1-6; perhaps TRBD1 as D (5 bases). The length of the CDR3 is 15 residues. Per germline, CDR1 LNHDA and CDR2 SQIVND (reference sequence). Trimming took off 2 bases at V and 8 bases at J, with 13 bases between the two ends. The CDR3, as DNA: TGTGCCAGTAGTATAAAGGGGCTCAAAGATTCACCCCTCCACTTT. Its protein product is CASSIKGLKDSPLHF.

This clone was observed a handful of times. V and J are TRBV27 and TRBJ2-5; possibly TRBD1 for D (5 bases). This CDR3 has 16 amino acids. Germline assignment: CDR1 MNHEY and CDR2 SMNVEV (reference sequence). V gave up 2 bases and J gave up 1 base, with 14 bases separating them. Written as DNA, the CDR3 is TGTGCCAGCAGTTTAAGCCCCAGGGTAACCCAAGAGACCCAGTACTTC. This codes for CASSLSPRVTQETQYF.

The chain employs TRBV4-2 and TRBJ2-2; 8 nucleotides line up with TRBD2. The CDR3 loop spans 16 amino acids. J lost 5 bases, V lost 8 bases, and 13 bases had no gene match. Germline V gene data show CDR1 as LGHNA and CDR2 as YNFKEQ. CDR3 sequence: CASGGNSGGGTGELFF. The CDR3 nucleotides are TGTGCCAGCGGTGGCAATTCCGGGGGGGGGACCGGGGAGCTGTTTTTT.

J is TRBJ1-2 and V is TRBV19; tentatively, D is TRBD1 (5 bases). CDR3 length equals 13 residues. The germline V gene has CDR1 LNHDA and CDR2 SQIVND (reference sequence). V was pared by 3 bases and J by 8 bases, with 13 bases between. DNA of the CDR3: TGTGCCAGTAGTATCGGCCAGGGTATAGGCTACACCTTC. Translation gives CASSIGQGIGYTF. Together with reference TRBV19 and TRBJ1-2, the CDR3 gives the full variable domain: DGGITQSPKYLFRKEGQNVTLSCEQNLNHDAMYWYRQDPGQGLRLIYYSQIVNDFQKGDIAEGYSVSREKKESFPLTVTSAQKNPTAFYLCASSIGQGIGYTFGSGTRLTVV.

The sample holds a few counts of this clone. The rearrangement links TRBV9 to TRBJ2-1, with TRBD2 matching 8 bases. This CDR3 spans 15 amino acids. V lost 0 bases, J lost 4 bases, and 3 bases stayed unmatched. Looked up from germline, CDR1 is SGDLS and CDR2 is YYNGEE. CDR3 bases: TGTGCCAGCAGCGTAGACGGGGGGGGGTACAATGAGCAGTTCTTC. Residues: CASSVDGGGYNEQFF.

The chain has TRBV19 and TRBJ2-3, with 9 bases fitting TRBD2. Germline V CDR1 and CDR2: LNHDA, SQIVND (reference sequence). With V trimmed by 3 bases and J by 4 bases, 8 bases remained unmatched. This CDR3 spans 16 amino acids. The CDR3 coding sequence is TGTGCCAGTAGTATGCCTTCGGCGGGGGGGCCAGATACGCAGTATTTT. It yields the protein CASSMPSAGGPDTQYF.

This sequence joins TRBV2 and TRBJ1-2; D is unclear. V dropped 7 bases and J dropped 4 bases, with 10 bases sitting between them. Germline V gives CDR1 SNHLY, CDR2 FYNNEI. The CDR3 is 12 amino acids. CDR3 sequence reads: CASTRGSYGYTF. Written as DNA, the CDR3 is TGTGCCAGCACCCGGGGAAGCTATGGCTACACCTTC.

This clone has more than one count but fewer than ten. The rearrangement joins TRBV6-6 to TRBJ1-1; no clear D. The CDR3 covers 14 residues. Per germline, CDR1 MNHNY and CDR2 SVGAGI (reference sequence). V gave up 0 bases and J gave up 5 bases, with 10 bases separating them. The CDR3 DNA follows: TGTGCCAGCAGTTACTCTGGGCGGGATACTGAAGCTTTCTTT. It is translated as CASSYSGRDTEAFF.